A single sample gave rise to the 19 T cell receptor beta chains below, sequenced in a study of tumor and adjacent non-tumor tissue in lung cancer. This sample's RNA came from whole unsorted tissue. This non-tumor lung sample came from over 3 cm beyond the tumor edge. TCRbeta libraries were built with three rounds of nested PCR, modified from ARM-PCR. TCRdb independently ran MiXCR on the multiplex PCR reads; one entry per CDR3 protein. The sample holds 75,000 to 90,000 distinct CDR3 sequences, roughly 77% seen once. What was sequenced was distant non-tumor lung tissue. The receptors were gathered from a woman between 50 and 59 years old with non-small cell lung cancer.

By share, this clonotype counts as medium-sized. This chain connects TRBV10-3 to TRBJ2-4; D is tentatively TRBD1 or TRBD2 (6 bases each). CDR3 length: 15 residues. Trimming shortened V by 2 bases and J by 0 bases, and 8 bases separated the two germline ends. CDR1 and CDR2 (germline): ENHRY, SYGVKD. The CDR3 DNA reads as TGTGCCATCAGTGAGGGGGGGCTAGCCAAAAACATTCAGTACTTC. Protein product: CAISEGGLAKNIQYF.

To note about this clonotype: Just one base apart from a much larger clone, this may be a read error. J is TRBJ1-5 and V is TRBV20-1; no firm D call. Looked up from germline, CDR1 is DFQATT and CDR2 is SNEGSKA (reference sequence). This CDR3 contains 9 residues. The DNA for the CDR3 is TGCAATGCTAGTCAGCCCCAGCATTTT. Its protein is CNASQPQHF.

For this clonotype: A read error may produce the germline difference seen at one junction end. The rearrangement uses TRBV12-3 or TRBV12-4 and TRBJ1-4; a weak D match, TRBD1 (6 bases). The CDR3 contains 15 residues. The CDR3 DNA sequence: TGTGCCAGCACCCTCAGGGGTTCAACTAGTGAAAAACTGTTTTTT. Protein product: CASTLRGSTSEKLFF.

Concerning this clonotype: A single base separates this from a much larger clone, so it may be a read error. The chain uses TRBV29-1 and TRBJ1-5, with D hard to call. CDR3 size: 13 residues. Germline V gives CDR1 SQVTM, CDR2 ANQGSEA. In nucleotides, the CDR3 is TGCAGCGTTGAAACGCTACAAGGTCGGCCCCATCATTTT. Protein sequence: CSVETLQGRPHHF.

On this clonotype itself: The junction and the germline gene differ at one end; a read error may be behind it. The chain combines TRBV12-3 or TRBV12-4 with TRBJ2-2, with 9 positions matching TRBD1. This CDR3 contains 14 residues. CDR3 sequence reads: CASRAGEWTGEQFF. CDR3 DNA sequence: TGTGCCAGCAGGGCGGGAGAATGGACAGGGGAGCAGTTTTTT.

This chain uses TRBV5-6 with TRBJ1-2; weak D call: TRBD1 (6 bases). Per the germline V gene, CDR1 is SGHDT and CDR2 is YYEEEE. CDR3 length: 14 residues. CDR3 sequence (DNA): TGTGACAGTAGCACCGGACAGCCTAACTATGGCTACACCTTC. It yields the protein CDSSTGQPNYGYTF.

A note on this clonotype: A junction boundary mismatches the germline segment, possibly from a read error. The chain carries TRBV12-3 or TRBV12-4 and TRBJ2-4; D not certain. This CDR3 has 14 residues. DNA for the CDR3: TGTGCCAGCAGTTTACTCGGAGTCAAAAACATTCGGTATTTC. This translates into CASSLLGVKNIRYF.

The gene calls are TRBV6-1 and TRBJ1-1; 9 nucleotides agree with TRBD1. Trimming took 6 bases from V and 2 from J; bases not matched to a gene: 13. The germline CDR1 and CDR2 sequences are MNHNS and SASEGT. This CDR3 comprises 17 residues. This CDR3 is CASRGNRGLLLNTEAFF. As DNA, the CDR3 is TGTGCCAGCAGGGGAAACAGGGGGCTCTTACTCAACACTGAAGCTTTCTTT.

This clonotype has at least ten counts. The DNA of the CDR3 is TGCGCCAGCAGCTCACGAGCGGCTAGCTATGAGACCCAGTACTTC. This gives the protein CASSSRAASYETQYF. The chain joins TRBV5-1 to TRBJ2-5; the D gene is possibly TRBD2 (5 bases). The germline gives CDR1 SGHRS, CDR2 YFSETQ. V lost 3 bases and J lost 5, with 17 bases in between. This CDR3 contains 15 residues.

About this clonotype: The CDR3 ends on some other residue instead of the conserved phenylalanine or tryptophan, so this is likely a read error. The limits of the CDR3 on the DNA are not certain, so only TCRdb's listed CDR3 is given. The chain has TRBV6-1 and TRBJ2-4. Per germline, CDR1 MNHNS and CDR2 SASEGT. Counting both end residues, the CDR3 totals 13 amino acids. CDR3 sequence reads: CASSEGLENIKYL.

With regard to this clonotype: An end of the junction differs from the germline gene, which may be a read error. This chain joins TRBV6-5 and TRBJ1-6; a weak D match, TRBD1 (5 bases). Germline V CDR1 and CDR2: MNHEY, SVGAGI. The length of the CDR3 is 16 residues. The CDR3 region has the DNA TGTGCCAGCAGTTACTCCAGACCGGGGGGAAATTCAGCCATCCATTTT. Its protein is CASSYSRPGGNSAIHF.

For this clonotype: The junction differs from germline at one of its ends, possibly a read error. The V and J genes are TRBV6-1 and TRBJ2-5; D remains ambiguous. This CDR3 comprises 13 residues. Germline-derived CDR1 and CDR2 are MNHNS and SASEGT. CDR3 DNA: TGTGCCAACAGTGAAGCGTTCAGCGTGACCCAGTACTTC. It encodes CANSEAFSVTQYF.

Concerning this clonotype itself: A much larger clonotype is one base distant, so this may be a read error. The conserved phenylalanine or tryptophan normally closing the CDR3 is absent here, so this likely arose from a read error. V usage is TRBV12-3 or TRBV12-4 and J usage is TRBJ2-1; tentative D call: TRBD2 (5 bases). The V and J ends lost 3 bases and 7 bases respectively, with 7 bases between them. This CDR3 region has 12 residues. The CDR3 DNA reads TGTGCCAGCAGTTTTCAGCGGAATGAGCAGTTCTGC. It codes for CASSFQRNEQFC.

Of note for this clonotype: At one boundary the junction diverges from the germline segment, which might be a read error. The chain is built from TRBV6-6 and TRBJ2-3, with D perhaps TRBD2 (6 bases). Per the germline V gene, CDR1 is MNHNY and CDR2 is SVGAGI (reference sequence). The length of the CDR3 is 14 residues. CDR3 amino acids: CVSTPGELIDTQYF. CDR3 sequence (DNA): TGTGTCAGCACCCCGGGAGAGCTGATAGATACGCAGTATTTT.

This clonotype was seen once. V gene TRBV7-6 combines with J gene TRBJ2-2; 8 bases fit TRBD1. This CDR3 contains 16 residues. CDR1 and CDR2 (germline): SGHVS, FNYEAQ. V lost 5 bases to trimming and J lost 1 base; unmatched junction nucleotides: 6. DNA of the CDR3: TGTGCCAGCAGCGGTCCCGGGACAGGGAACACCGGGGAGCTGTTTTTT. It translates to CASSGPGTGNTGELFF.

This clonotype was counted once. One end of the junction varies from germline; a read error may be responsible. The chain links TRBV4-2 to TRBJ2-6; D gene uncertain. This CDR3 comprises 17 residues. Germline-derived CDR1 and CDR2 are LGHNA and YNFKEQ. The CDR3 loop is CASSHGSGSSGTNVLTF. CDR3 bases: TGCGCCAGCAGCCACGGCAGTGGAAGCTCTGGGACCAACGTCCTGACTTTC.

The V and J genes are TRBV7-9 and TRBJ2-1; D perhaps matches TRBD1 (5 bases). Per the germline V gene, CDR1 is SEHNR and CDR2 is FQNEAQ (reference sequence). This CDR3 contains 12 residues. V shed 11 bases and J shed 7 bases, with 15 bases lying between them. The CDR3 DNA follows: TGTGCCGAAGAGACAGAAGCGAATGAGCAGTTCTTC. Protein sequence: CAEETEANEQFF. Full variable domain (outside the CDR3, taken from reference TRBV7-9 and TRBJ2-1): DTGVSQNPRHKITKRGQNVTFRCDPISEHNRLYWYRQTLGQGPEFLTYFQNEAQLEKSRLLSDRFSAERPKGSFSTLEIQRTEQGDSAMYLCAEETEANEQFFGPGTRLTVL.

Note on this clonotype: The conserved phenylalanine or tryptophan normally closing the CDR3 is absent here, so this likely arose from a read error. This sequence joins TRBV29-1 and TRBJ1-1, with D unclear. This CDR3 is 13 amino acids long. CDR1 SQVTM and CDR2 ANQGSEA come from the germline V gene. V lost 6 bases and J 3 bases, leaving 14 bases between the germline ends. CDR3 sequence reads: CSVAHGDYTEAFS. CDR3 coding DNA: TGCAGCGTAGCCCACGGGGATTACACTGAAGCTTTCTCT.

This clonotype was seen repeatedly, ten times or more. V usage is TRBV5-4 and J usage is TRBJ2-7, with a tentative D call TRBD2 (6 bases). Germline V gene sequence: CDR1 SGHNT, CDR2 YYREEE (reference sequence). The CDR3 length is 16 residues. With 4 bases removed from V and 2 bases from J, the gap between germline ends came to 19 bases. As DNA, the CDR3 is TGTGCCAGCAGCCCCCTCACCGGGACTCCGACCTACGAGCAGTACTTC. It codes for CASSPLTGTPTYEQYF. Based on the CDR3 plus reference TRBV5-4 and TRBJ2-7, the full variable domain is ETGVTQSPTHLIKTRGQQVTLRCSSQSGHNTVSWYQQALGQGPQFIFQYYREEENGRGNFPPRFSGLQFPNYSSELNVNALELDDSALYLCASSPLTGTPTYEQYFGPGTRLTVT.